This T cell receptor (beta chain) was obtained from a study of T cells in Graves' hyperthyroidism and ophthalmopathy. Graves' hyperthyroidism qualified as stable when ophthalmopathy did not progress within 18 months. Lactation, pregnancy, other autoimmune disease or uncontrolled infection excluded patients. Study observations and caveats: In blood, most of the thyroid clonotypes expanded above 0.001 were also present.

Amplified regions were TCR beta CDR3 sequences from RNA transcripts. In the first-round RT-PCR of the TCR CDR3, the HTBI primer set was used. Using its own MiXCR run on the multiplex PCR reads, TCRdb lists one record per CDR3 protein. The sample carries approximately 360,000 distinct CDR3 sequences, 20% to 25% recorded once. To note about this clonotype: Its target is unknown.

V lost 3 bases and J lost 1, with 10 bases in between. Germline CDR1 is DFQATT and CDR2 is SNEGSKA (reference sequence). The CDR3 spans 13 residues. This sequence originates from a man aged 45 to 65 with Graves' hyperthyroidism. The chain carries TRBV20-1 and TRBJ2-7; TRBD2 might be the D (5 bases). The sequenced sample was blood. The CDR3 sequence is CSARLDSSYEQYF. The CDR3 nucleotides are TGCAGTGCTAGGTTGGACTCTTCCTACGAGCAGTACTTC.